The rows below give T cell receptor beta chains drawn from one sample of a study of T cell responses to AZD1222 COVID-19 vaccine. The repertoire was sequenced with immunoSEQ multiplex PCR; TCRdb's copy has only in-frame clones and lacks some. The data contain around 150,000 clones, 94% of them singletons. Source: peripheral blood, taken on day 0 of AZD1222 vaccination. The receptor set was obtained from an adult in good health. The conserved cysteine and the conserved F or W are not part of the CDR3 here. Each record gives: J gene, V gene, CDR3 protein.

j_call: TRBJ2-2; v_call: TRBV6-5; cdr3_aa: ASSLTGGTGELF
j_call: TRBJ1-2; v_call: TRBV5-1; cdr3_aa: ASRVSTQGVYGYT
j_call: TRBJ1-2; v_call: TRBV27; cdr3_aa: ASRTGDIGYGYT
j_call: TRBJ2-3; v_call: TRBV10-1; cdr3_aa: ASSEGGAFTDTQY
j_call: TRBJ2-3; v_call: TRBV27; cdr3_aa: ASTMALGRTQY
j_call: TRBJ1-2; v_call: TRBV5-4; cdr3_aa: ASSLYDREDGYT
j_call: TRBJ2-4; v_call: TRBV11-2; cdr3_aa: ASSLDVQGAENIQY
j_call: TRBJ2-2; v_call: TRBV25-1; cdr3_aa: ASSERKGSNTGELF
j_call: TRBJ1-1; v_call: TRBV5-6; cdr3_aa: ASSRLKARPPNTEAF
j_call: TRBJ1-5; v_call: TRBV7-9; cdr3_aa: ASSFVEGQPQH